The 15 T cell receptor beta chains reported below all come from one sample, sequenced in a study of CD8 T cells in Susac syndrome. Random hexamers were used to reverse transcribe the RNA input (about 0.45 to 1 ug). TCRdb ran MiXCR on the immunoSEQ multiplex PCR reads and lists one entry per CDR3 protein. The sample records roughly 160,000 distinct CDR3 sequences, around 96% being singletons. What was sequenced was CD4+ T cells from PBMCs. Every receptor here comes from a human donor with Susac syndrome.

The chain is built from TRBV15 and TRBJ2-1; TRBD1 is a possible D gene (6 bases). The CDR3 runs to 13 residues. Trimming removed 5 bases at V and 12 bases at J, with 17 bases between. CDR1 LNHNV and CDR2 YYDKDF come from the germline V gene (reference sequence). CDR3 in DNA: TGTGCCACCAGCCACCCTAACAGGGATGGGCAGTTCTTC. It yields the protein CATSHPNRDGQFF.

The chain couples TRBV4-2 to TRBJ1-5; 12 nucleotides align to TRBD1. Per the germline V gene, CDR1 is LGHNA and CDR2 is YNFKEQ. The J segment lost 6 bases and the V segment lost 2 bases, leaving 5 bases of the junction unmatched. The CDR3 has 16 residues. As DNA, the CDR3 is TGTGCCAGCAGCCAACAGTGGGACAGGGGGCTTCAGCCCCAGCATTTT. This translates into CASSQQWDRGLQPQHF.

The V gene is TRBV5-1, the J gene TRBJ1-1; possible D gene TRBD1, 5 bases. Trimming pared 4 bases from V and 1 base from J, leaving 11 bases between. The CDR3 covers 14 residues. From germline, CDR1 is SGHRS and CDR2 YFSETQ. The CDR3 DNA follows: TGCGCCAGCAGCCCTTGGGGCGAGAACACTGAAGCTTTCTTT. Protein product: CASSPWGENTEAFF.

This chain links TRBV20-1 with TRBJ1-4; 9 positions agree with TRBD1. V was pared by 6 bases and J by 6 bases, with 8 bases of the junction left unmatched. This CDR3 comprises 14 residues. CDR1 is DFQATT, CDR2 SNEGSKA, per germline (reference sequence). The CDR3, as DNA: TGCAGTGCGAGAAAGGGACAGGGATATGAAAAACTGTTTTTT. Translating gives CSARKGQGYEKLFF.

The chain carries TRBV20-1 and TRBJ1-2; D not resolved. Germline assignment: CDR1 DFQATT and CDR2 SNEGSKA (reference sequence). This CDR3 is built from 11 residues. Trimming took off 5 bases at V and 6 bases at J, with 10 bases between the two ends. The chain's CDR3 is CSARRRDGYTF. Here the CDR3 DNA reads TGCAGTGCTCGACGGCGGGATGGCTACACCTTC.

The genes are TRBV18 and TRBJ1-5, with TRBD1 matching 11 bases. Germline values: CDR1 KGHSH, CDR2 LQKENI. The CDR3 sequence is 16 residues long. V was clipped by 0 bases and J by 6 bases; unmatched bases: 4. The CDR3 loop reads CASSPPSGQGAQPQHF. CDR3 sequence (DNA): TGTGCCAGCTCACCACCGTCCGGACAGGGGGCTCAGCCCCAGCATTTT.

The CDR3 DNA sequence: TGTGCCACCAGCAGAGTGCTAGCGGGATTCGATGAGCAGTTCTTC. This codes for CATSRVLAGFDEQFF. The chain carries TRBV15 and TRBJ2-1; 9 nucleotides agree with TRBD2. The germline V gene has CDR1 LNHNV and CDR2 YYDKDF (reference sequence). The CDR3 runs 15 residues. After removal of 1 base from V and 8 bases from J, the junction contained 6 bases not matched to a gene. Full variable domain (outside the CDR3, taken from reference TRBV15 and TRBJ2-1): DAMVIQNPRYQVTQFGKPVTLSCSQTLNHNVMYWYQQKSSQAPKLLFHYYDKDFNNEADTPDNFQSRRPNTSFCFLDIRSPGLGDTAMYLCATSRVLAGFDEQFFGPGTRLTVL.

CDR3 sequence: CAISLAGSYEQYF. The CDR3 DNA sequence: TGTGCCATCAGTTTAGCGGGATCCTACGAGCAGTACTTC. V is TRBV10-3 and J is TRBJ2-7; 8 bases are shared with TRBD2. The germline CDR1 and CDR2 sequences are ENHRY and SYGVKD. This CDR3 contains 13 residues. The ends lost 5 bases at V and 1 base at J; junction bases unmatched: 1.

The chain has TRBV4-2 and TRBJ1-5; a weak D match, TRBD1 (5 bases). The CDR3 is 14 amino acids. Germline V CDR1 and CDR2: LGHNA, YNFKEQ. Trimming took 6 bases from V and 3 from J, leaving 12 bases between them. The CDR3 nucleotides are TGTGCCAGCAGTGGAGGGGAGAACAATCAGCCCCAGCATTTT. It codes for CASSGGENNQPQHF.

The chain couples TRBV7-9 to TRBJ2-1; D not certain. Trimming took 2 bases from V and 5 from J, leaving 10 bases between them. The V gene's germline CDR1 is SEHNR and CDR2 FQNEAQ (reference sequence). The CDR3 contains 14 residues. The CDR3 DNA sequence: TGTGCCAGCAGCTTATTCCGGGTGGACAATGAGCAGTTCTTC. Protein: CASSLFRVDNEQFF.

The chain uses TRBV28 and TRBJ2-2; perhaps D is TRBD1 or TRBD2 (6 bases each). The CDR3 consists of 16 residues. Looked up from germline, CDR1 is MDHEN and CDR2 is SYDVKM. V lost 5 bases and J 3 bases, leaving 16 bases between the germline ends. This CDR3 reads CASSGGTRHYTGELFF. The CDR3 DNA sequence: TGTGCCAGCAGTGGAGGGACAAGACATTACACCGGGGAGCTGTTTTTT.

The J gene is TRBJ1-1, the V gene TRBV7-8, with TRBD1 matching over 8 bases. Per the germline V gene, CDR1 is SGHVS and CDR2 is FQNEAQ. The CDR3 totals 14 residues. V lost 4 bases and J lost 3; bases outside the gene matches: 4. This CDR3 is CASSSRQGYTEAFF. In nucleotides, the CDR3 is TGTGCCAGCAGCTCTCGACAGGGGTACACTGAAGCTTTCTTT.

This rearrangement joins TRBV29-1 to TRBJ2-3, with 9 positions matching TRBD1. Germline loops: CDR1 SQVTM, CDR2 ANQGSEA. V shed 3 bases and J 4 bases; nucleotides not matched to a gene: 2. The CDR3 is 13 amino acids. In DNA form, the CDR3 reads TGCAGCGTTGAGGGGACAGGGCCAGATACGCAGTATTTT. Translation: CSVEGTGPDTQYF.

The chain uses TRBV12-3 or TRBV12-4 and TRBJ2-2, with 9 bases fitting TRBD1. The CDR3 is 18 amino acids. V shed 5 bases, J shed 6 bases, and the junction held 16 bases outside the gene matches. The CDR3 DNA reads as TGTGCCAGCAGTCCTCCGGGACAGGGAATTCGTGCGGCCGGGGAGCTGTTTTTT. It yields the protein CASSPPGQGIRAAGELFF.

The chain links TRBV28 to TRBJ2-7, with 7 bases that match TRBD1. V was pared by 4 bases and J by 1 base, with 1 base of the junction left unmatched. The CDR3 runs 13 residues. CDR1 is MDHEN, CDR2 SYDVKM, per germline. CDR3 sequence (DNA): TGTGCCAGCAGTTCGGGACAGTCCTACGAGCAGTACGTC. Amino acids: CASSSGQSYEQYV.